This T cell receptor (beta chain) was obtained from a study of blood T cell repertoires in COVID-19. Measured with immunoSEQ multiplex PCR; TCRdb has only the in-frame clones, and not every one. Found here are approximately 380,000 clones, roughly 92% of them singletons; the top ten hold 0.86%. The CDR3 is 20 residues long. The TCR was taken from a middle-aged woman who had been exposed to COVID-19. The sample was PBMCs or T cells enriched from blood (not recorded which). This rearrangement joins TRBV21-1 to TRBJ1-6. TRBV21-1 is a pseudogene locus. CDR3 loop: CASSKEGKGYVGGKNSPLHF. The CDR3 DNA reads TGTGCCAGCAGCAAAGAAGGTAAAGGGTATGTGGGGGGGAAGAATTCACCCCTCCACTTT.